This T cell receptor (beta chain) is from a study of blood T cell repertoires in COVID-19. In the study overall: Sites in the United States, Italy and Spain provided acute and convalescent COVID-19 samples. The analysed material was cDNA or gDNA that came from T cells, B-cell-depleted T cells, or PBMCs.

By its share, this clone is medium-sized. Original analysis: Amplification of reference gene primers was used by the study to estimate nucleated cell counts. Clones were read by immunoSEQ multiplex PCR, and TCRdb kept only the in-frame ones, dropping some. V, J and clone size were drawn from that table, and D and trimming were deduced from the DNA. The sample includes fewer than 150,000 clones, around 79% of them seen just once. Trimming took off 0 bases at V and 7 bases at J, with 15 bases between the two ends. The CDR3 extends over 15 amino acids. Germline V lookup: CDR1 MRHNA, CDR2 SNTAGT. The chain links TRBV6-4 to TRBJ1-1; a weak D match, TRBD1 (6 bases). The material sequenced was peripheral blood. The source is a man at least 80 years old with acute or convalescent COVID-19. The CDR3 loop is CASSDSMDRPDEAFF. CDR3 sequence (DNA): TGTGCCAGCAGTGACTCGATGGACAGACCTGATGAAGCTTTCTTT.